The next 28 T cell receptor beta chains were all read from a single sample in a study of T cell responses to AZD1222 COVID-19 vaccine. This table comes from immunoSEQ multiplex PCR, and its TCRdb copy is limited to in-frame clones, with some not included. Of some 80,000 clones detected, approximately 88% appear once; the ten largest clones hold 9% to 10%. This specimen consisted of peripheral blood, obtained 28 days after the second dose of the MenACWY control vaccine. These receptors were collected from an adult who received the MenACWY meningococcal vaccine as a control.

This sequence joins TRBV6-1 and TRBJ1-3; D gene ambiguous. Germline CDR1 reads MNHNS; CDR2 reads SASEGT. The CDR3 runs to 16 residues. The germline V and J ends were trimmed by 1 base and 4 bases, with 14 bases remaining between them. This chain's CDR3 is CASSEGTGSAGNTIYF. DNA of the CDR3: TGTGCCAGCAGTGAAGGAACGGGTTCAGCCGGAAACACCATATATTTT.

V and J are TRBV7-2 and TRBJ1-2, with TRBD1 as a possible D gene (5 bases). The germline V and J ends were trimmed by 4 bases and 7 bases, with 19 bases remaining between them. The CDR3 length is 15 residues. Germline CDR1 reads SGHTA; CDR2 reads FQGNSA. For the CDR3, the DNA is TGTGCCAGCAGCTCAACGAGCGGGGCCGGGGGTGGCTACACCTTC. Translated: CASSSTSGAGGGYTF.

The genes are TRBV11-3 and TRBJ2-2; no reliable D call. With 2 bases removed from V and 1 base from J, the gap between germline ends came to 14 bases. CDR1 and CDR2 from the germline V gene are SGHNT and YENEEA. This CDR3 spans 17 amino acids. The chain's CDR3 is CASSLNTRTGNTGELFF. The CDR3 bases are TGTGCCAGCAGCTTAAATACTCGGACGGGGAACACCGGGGAGCTGTTTTTT.

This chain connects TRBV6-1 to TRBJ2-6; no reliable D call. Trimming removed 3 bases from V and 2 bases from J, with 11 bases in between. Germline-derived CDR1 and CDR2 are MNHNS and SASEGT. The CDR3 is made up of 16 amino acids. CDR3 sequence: CASSDYRKAGANVLTF. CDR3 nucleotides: TGTGCCAGCAGTGACTACCGAAAGGCTGGGGCCAACGTCCTGACTTTC.

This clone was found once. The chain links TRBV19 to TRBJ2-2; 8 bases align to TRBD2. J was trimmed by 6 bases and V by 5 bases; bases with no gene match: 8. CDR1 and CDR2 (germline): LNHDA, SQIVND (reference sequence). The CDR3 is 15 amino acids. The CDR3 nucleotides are TGTGCCAGTAGTCCTCGGGGGGGCGGTGCCGGGGAGCTGTTTTTT. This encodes CASSPRGGGAGELFF.

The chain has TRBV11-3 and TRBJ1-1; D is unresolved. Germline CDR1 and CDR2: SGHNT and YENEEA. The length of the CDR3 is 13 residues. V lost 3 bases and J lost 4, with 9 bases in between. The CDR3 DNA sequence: TGTGCCAGCAGCTTCACCGGTGGCACTGAAGCTTTCTTT. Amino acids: CASSFTGGTEAFF. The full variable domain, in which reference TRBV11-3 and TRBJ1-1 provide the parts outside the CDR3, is EAGVVQSPRYKIIEKKQPVAFWCNPISGHNTLYWYLQNLGQGPELLIRYENEEAVDDSQLPKDRFSAERLKGVDSTLKIQPAELGDSAVYLCASSFTGGTEAFFGQGTRLTVV.

CDR3 loop: CASSLERPGEEKLFF. The CDR3 DNA is TGTGCCAGCAGCCTAGAGAGGCCAGGGGAAGAAAAACTGTTTTTT. The chain recombines TRBV7-2 with TRBJ1-4, with D possibly TRBD1 on 6 matching bases. Trimming took off 5 bases at V and 8 bases at J, with 18 bases between the two ends. The CDR3 extends over 15 amino acids. The germline V gene encodes CDR1 SGHTA and CDR2 FQGNSA. The full variable domain, completed using reference TRBV7-2 and TRBJ1-4, is GAGVSQSPSNKVTEKGKDVELRCDPISGHTALYWYRQSLGQGLEFLIYFQGNSAPDKSGLPSDRFSAERTGGSVSTLTIQRTQQEDSAVYLCASSLERPGEEKLFFGSGTQLSVL.

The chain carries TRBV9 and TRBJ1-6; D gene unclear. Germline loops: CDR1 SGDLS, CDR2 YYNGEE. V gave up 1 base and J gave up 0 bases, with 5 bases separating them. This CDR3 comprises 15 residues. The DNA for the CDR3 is TGTGCCAGCAGCGTATCCAGCTCCTATAATTCACCCCTCCACTTT. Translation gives CASSVSSSYNSPLHF.

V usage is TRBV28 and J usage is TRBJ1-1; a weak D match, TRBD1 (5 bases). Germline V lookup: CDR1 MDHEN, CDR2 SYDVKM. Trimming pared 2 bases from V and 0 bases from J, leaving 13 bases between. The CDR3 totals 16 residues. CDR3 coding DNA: TGTGCCAGCAGTTTACCTGTCGGGGGAATGAACACTGAAGCTTTCTTT. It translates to CASSLPVGGMNTEAFF.

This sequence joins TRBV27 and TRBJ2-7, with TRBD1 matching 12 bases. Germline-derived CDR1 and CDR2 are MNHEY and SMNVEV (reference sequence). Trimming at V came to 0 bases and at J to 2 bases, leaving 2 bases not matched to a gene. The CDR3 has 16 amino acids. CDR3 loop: CASSLSGQGATYEQYF. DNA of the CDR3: TGTGCCAGCAGTTTATCGGGACAGGGGGCCACCTACGAGCAGTACTTC.

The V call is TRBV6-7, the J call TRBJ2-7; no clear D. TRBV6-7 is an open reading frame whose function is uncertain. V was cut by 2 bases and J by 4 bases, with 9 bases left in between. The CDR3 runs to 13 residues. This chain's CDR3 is CASSYPTLYEQYF. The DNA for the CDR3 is TGTGCCAGCAGTTACCCCACACTTTACGAGCAGTACTTC.

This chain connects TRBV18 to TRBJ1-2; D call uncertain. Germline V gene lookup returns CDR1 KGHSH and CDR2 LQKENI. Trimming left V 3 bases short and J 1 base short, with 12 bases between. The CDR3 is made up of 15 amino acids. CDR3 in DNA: TGTGCCAGCTCACCTCCAGACGGGCATAACTATGGCTACACCTTC. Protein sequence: CASSPPDGHNYGYTF.

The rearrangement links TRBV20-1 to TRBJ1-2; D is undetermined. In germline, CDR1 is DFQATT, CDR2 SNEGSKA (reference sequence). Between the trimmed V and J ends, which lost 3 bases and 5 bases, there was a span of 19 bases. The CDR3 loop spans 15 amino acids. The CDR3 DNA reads TGCAGTGCTAGTGGAGGGAATCCGCGTATGTATGGCTACACCTTC. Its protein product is CSASGGNPRMYGYTF.

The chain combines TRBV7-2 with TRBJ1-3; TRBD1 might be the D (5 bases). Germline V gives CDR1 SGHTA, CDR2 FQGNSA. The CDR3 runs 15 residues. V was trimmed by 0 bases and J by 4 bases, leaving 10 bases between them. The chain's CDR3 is CASSLAWDVGNTIYF. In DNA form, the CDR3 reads TGTGCCAGCAGCTTAGCTTGGGACGTCGGAAACACCATATATTTT.

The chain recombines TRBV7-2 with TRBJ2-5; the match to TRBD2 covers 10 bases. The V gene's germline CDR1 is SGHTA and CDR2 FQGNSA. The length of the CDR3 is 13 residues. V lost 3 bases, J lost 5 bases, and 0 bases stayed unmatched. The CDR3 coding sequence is TGTGCCAGCAGCTTGACTAGCGGGGAGACCCAGTACTTC. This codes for CASSLTSGETQYF.

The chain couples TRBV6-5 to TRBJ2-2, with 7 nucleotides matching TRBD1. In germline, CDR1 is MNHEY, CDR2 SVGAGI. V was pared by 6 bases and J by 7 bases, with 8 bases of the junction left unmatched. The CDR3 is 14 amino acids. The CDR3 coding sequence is TGTGCCAGCAGATCGGGACAGAGTAACGGGGAGCTGTTTTTT. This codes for CASRSGQSNGELFF.

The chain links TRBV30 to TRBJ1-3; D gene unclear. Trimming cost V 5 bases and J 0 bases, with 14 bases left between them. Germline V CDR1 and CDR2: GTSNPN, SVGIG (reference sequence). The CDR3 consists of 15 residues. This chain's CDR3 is CAWGQTSSSGNTIYF. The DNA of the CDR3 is TGTGCCTGGGGGCAGACATCAAGCTCTGGAAACACCATATATTTT.

The CDR3 sequence is CASSVGVEGEQYF. In DNA form, the CDR3 reads TGTGCCAGCAGCGTAGGGGTCGAGGGCGAGCAGTACTTC. The chain has TRBV9 and TRBJ2-7; a weak D match, TRBD2 (5 bases). Looked up from germline, CDR1 is SGDLS and CDR2 is YYNGEE. V dropped 0 bases and J dropped 6 bases, with 10 bases sitting between them. The CDR3 spans 13 residues. The whole variable domain, filled in from reference TRBV9 and TRBJ2-7, reads DSGVTQTPKHLITATGQRVTLRCSPRSGDLSVYWYQQSLDQGLQFLIQYYNGEERAKGNILERFSAQQFPDLHSELNLSSLELGDSALYFCASSVGVEGEQYFGPGTRLTVT.

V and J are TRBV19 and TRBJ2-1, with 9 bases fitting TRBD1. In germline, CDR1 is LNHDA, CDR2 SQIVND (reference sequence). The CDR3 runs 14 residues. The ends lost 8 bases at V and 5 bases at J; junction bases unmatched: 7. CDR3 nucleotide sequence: TGTGCCAGTGACAGGGGGGACAGGGACAATGAGCAGTTCTTC. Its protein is CASDRGDRDNEQFF. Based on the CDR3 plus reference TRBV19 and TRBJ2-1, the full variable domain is DGGITQSPKYLFRKEGQNVTLSCEQNLNHDAMYWYRQDPGQGLRLIYYSQIVNDFQKGDIAEGYSVSREKKESFPLTVTSAQKNPTAFYLCASDRGDRDNEQFFGPGTRLTVL.

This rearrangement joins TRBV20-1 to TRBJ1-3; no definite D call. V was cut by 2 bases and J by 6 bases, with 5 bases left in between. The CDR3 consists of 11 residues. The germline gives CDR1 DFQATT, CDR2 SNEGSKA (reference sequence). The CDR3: CSARIVNTIYF. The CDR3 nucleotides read TGCAGTGCTAGAATCGTAAACACCATATATTTT.

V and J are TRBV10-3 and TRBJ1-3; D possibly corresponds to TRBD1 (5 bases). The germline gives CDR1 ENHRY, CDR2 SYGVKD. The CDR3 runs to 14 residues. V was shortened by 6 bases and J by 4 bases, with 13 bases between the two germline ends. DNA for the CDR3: TGTGCCATCAGCGGGACTGCTCAAGGAAACACCATATATTTT. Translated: CAISGTAQGNTIYF.

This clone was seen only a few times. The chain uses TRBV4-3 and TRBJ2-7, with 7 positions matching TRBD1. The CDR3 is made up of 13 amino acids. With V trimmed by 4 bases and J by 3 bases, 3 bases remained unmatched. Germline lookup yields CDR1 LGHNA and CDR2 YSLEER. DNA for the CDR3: TGCGCCAGCAGCCGAGGGACAGACTACGAGCAGTACTTC. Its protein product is CASSRGTDYEQYF.

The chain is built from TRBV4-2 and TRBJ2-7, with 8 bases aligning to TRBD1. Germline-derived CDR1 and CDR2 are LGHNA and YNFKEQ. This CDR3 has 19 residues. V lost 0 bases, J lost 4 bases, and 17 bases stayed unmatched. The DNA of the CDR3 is TGTGCCAGCAGCCAAGACCCACTCACACAGGGGGGCGTGTGGTACGAGCAGTACTTC. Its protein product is CASSQDPLTQGGVWYEQYF.

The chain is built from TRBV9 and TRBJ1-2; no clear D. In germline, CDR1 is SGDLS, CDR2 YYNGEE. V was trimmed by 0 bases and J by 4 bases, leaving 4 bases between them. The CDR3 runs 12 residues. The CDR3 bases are TGTGCCAGCAGCGTAGTGCCCTATGGCTACACCTTC. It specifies CASSVVPYGYTF.

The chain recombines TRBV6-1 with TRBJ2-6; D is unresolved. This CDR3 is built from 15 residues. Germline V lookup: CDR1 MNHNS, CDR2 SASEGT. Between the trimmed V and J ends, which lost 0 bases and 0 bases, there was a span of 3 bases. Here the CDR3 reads CASSEANSGANVLTF. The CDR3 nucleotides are TGTGCCAGCAGTGAAGCGAACTCTGGGGCCAACGTCCTGACTTTC.

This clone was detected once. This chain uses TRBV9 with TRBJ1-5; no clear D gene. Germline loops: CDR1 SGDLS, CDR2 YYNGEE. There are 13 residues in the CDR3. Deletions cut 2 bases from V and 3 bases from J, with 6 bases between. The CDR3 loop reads CASSVDANQPQHF. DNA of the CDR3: TGTGCCAGCAGCGTGGATGCCAATCAGCCCCAGCATTTT.

The CDR3 is CAWSVGGGYNEKLFF. CDR3 bases: TGTGCCTGGAGTGTTGGTGGGGGCTATAATGAAAAACTGTTTTTT. The chain links TRBV30 to TRBJ1-4; possibly TRBD1 for D (6 bases). V was trimmed by 0 bases and J by 4 bases, leaving 12 bases between them. The CDR3 covers 15 residues. Germline V CDR1 and CDR2: GTSNPN, SVGIG (reference sequence).

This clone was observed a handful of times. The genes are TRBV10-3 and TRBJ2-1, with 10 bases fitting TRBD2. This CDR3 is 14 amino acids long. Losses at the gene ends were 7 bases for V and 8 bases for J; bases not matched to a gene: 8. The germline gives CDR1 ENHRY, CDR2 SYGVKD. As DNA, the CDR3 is TGTGCCATCAAGGGGGCTAGCGGGGGAGATGAGCAGTTCTTC. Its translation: CAIKGASGGDEQFF.